This T cell receptor beta chain was observed in a study of T cell changes during pregnancy in multiple sclerosis (dated by TCRdb to the late 2010s). As for the study more broadly: The study looked at changes in the T cell repertoire across pregnancy in women with multiple sclerosis.

On this clone itself: Its antigen is currently not known. One base away there is no much larger clone; base qualities are not given.

Libraries were prepared through the immunoSEQ multiplex PCR assay. Here the immuneACCESS table is served through TCRdb, limited to in-frame sequences with V and J called. Missing clones are a known gap in these copies; in checked studies unresolved V genes cover under half, and the rest lacks a known reason. The sample contains approximately 100,000 clones, approximately 94% of them found a single time. More than 0.8% of the sample is in the top ten clones. This sequence originates from a female donor with multiple sclerosis, enrolled in a pregnancy study. The material sequenced was peripheral blood, taken before pregnancy.

The CDR3 sequence is CASSPQGLVANEQYF. In nucleotide form, the sequence is TGTGCCAGCAGCCCGCAGGGTTTGGTAGCTAACGAGCAGTACTTC. The sequence joins TRBV9 to TRBJ2-7; the D gene is possibly TRBD1, with 5 bases matching. The CDR3 holds 15 amino acids from the cysteine to the phenylalanine. The kept DNA is CDR3 alone, 45 bases in frame from the first base. V is cut by 4 bases and J by 5 bases, and the space between the germline ends is 19 bases. CDR1 is given as SGDLS and CDR2 as YYNGEE, both from the germline V gene.